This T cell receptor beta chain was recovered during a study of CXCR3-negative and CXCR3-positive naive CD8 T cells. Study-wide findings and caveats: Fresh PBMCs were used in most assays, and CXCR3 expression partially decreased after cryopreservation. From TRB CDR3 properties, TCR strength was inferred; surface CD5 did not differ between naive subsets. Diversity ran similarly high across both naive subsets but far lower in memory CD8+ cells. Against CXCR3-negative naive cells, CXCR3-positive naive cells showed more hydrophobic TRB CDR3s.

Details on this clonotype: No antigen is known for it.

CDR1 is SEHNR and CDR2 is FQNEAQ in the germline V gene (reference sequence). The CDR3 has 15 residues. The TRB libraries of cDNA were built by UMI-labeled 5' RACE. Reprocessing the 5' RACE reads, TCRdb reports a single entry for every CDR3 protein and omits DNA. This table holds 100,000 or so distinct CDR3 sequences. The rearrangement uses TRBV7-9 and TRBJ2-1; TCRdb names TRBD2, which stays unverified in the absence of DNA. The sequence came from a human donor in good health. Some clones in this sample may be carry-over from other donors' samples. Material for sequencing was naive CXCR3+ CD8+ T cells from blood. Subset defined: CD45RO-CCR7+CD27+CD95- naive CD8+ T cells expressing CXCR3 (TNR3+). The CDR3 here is CASSLGLGFNNEQFF.